This T cell receptor beta chain originates from a study of monozygotic twins with inflammatory bowel disease. No DNA is given; TCRdb re-called the 5' RACE reads and lists each CDR3 protein once. This sample carries roughly 160,000 distinct CDR3 sequences, with around 2.4% going to the ten biggest clones. Germline values: CDR1 MNHNS, CDR2 SASEGT. There are 16 residues in the CDR3. The specimen sequenced was blood. The chain uses TRBV6-1 and TRBJ1-2; TCRdb proposes TRBD1, but this gene call is untestable without DNA. The clonotype was recovered from a human donor with ulcerative colitis or Crohn's disease, or a healthy co-twin of an affected twin (not recorded which). CDR3 in amino acids: CASSRPSGTGYYGYTF.